This is a list of T cell receptor beta chains from one sample in a study of response to subunit inactivated influenza vaccine. TCRdb reprocessed the RT-PCR reads via MiXCR and lists one record per CDR3 protein. This table has around 760,000 distinct CDR3 sequences, around 14% appearing once. Specimen: PBMCs from blood, collected 14 to 15 days before vaccination. The receptors derive from a man aged 50-60 years who received an inactivated influenza vaccine. Both conserved end residues are part of each CDR3. The D gene is left open where the match is weak. Where a row states a size, it is once, few, many or the class of an expanded clone; other rows omit it.

j_call: TRBJ1-5; clone_size: many; d_call: NA; v_call: TRBV4-3; cdr3_nt: TGCGCCAGCAGCCAAGATAGCGACGGGAATCAGCCCCAGCATTTT; cdr3_aa: CASSQDSDGNQPQHF
j_call: TRBJ2-7; clone_size: NA; d_call: TRBD1; v_call: TRBV12-3/TRBV12-4; cdr3_nt: TGTGCCAGCAGTTTGACCGGGACAGTCTCCCTCTACGAGCAGTACTTC; cdr3_aa: CASSLTGTVSLYEQYF
j_call: TRBJ2-7; clone_size: NA; d_call: NA; v_call: TRBV4-3; cdr3_nt: TGCGCCAGCAGCCAATCGTCAGCCAGGGGTTCCGAGCAGTACTTC; cdr3_aa: CASSQSSARGSEQYF
j_call: TRBJ2-1; clone_size: NA; d_call: NA; v_call: TRBV5-6; cdr3_nt: TGTGCCAGCAGCTTGTATCGCGGAGCCCCCTACAATGAGCAGTTCTTC; cdr3_aa: CASSLYRGAPYNEQFF
j_call: TRBJ2-1; clone_size: few; d_call: TRBD2; v_call: TRBV7-2; cdr3_nt: TGTGCCAGCAGCCCCGATATGGCAGCGGGGGGGCTTGGTGAGCAGTTCTTC; cdr3_aa: CASSPDMAAGGLGEQFF
j_call: TRBJ2-1; clone_size: NA; d_call: TRBD2; v_call: TRBV29-1; cdr3_nt: TGCAGCGTAATGACTAGCGGGGGGAACAATGAGCAGTTCTTC; cdr3_aa: CSVMTSGGNNEQFF
j_call: TRBJ2-3; clone_size: few; d_call: NA; v_call: TRBV11-2; cdr3_nt: TGTGCCAGCAGCTTAGATCTGGCGGGGCGCACAGATACGCAGTATTTT; cdr3_aa: CASSLDLAGRTDTQYF
j_call: TRBJ1-1; clone_size: many; d_call: NA; v_call: TRBV9; cdr3_nt: TGTGCCAGCAGCGTCACATGGAGTACTGAAGCTTTCTTT; cdr3_aa: CASSVTWSTEAFF
j_call: TRBJ2-3; clone_size: NA; d_call: NA; v_call: TRBV7-2; cdr3_nt: TGTGCCAGCAGCTTAGGACCCCGCGCGGATACGCAGTATTTT; cdr3_aa: CASSLGPRADTQYF
j_call: TRBJ2-7; clone_size: many; d_call: NA; v_call: TRBV10-3; cdr3_nt: TGTGCCATCAGTGAGTGGCAGGTGAGCTCCTACGAGCAGTACTTC; cdr3_aa: CAISEWQVSSYEQYF
j_call: TRBJ1-2; clone_size: NA; d_call: TRBD1; v_call: TRBV5-5; cdr3_nt: TGTGCCAGCAGCCCGGACAGGGGGCGCCTTAGCTACACCTTC; cdr3_aa: CASSPDRGRLSYTF
j_call: TRBJ2-1; clone_size: few; d_call: TRBD2; v_call: TRBV30; cdr3_nt: TGTGCCTGGAGTTTAGCGGGGGGGCCCTACAATGAGCAGTTCTTC; cdr3_aa: CAWSLAGGPYNEQFF
j_call: TRBJ2-5; clone_size: NA; d_call: TRBD2; v_call: TRBV7-2; cdr3_nt: TGTGCCAGCAGCTTGGCGGGACTAGTTGTGGAGACCCAGTACTTC; cdr3_aa: CASSLAGLVVETQYF
j_call: TRBJ2-7; clone_size: NA; d_call: NA; v_call: TRBV4-3; cdr3_nt: TGCGCCAGCAGCCAGCGGAGGTCGGGGTACGAGCAGTACTTC; cdr3_aa: CASSQRRSGYEQYF
j_call: TRBJ2-7; clone_size: NA; d_call: NA; v_call: TRBV6-2/TRBV6-3; cdr3_nt: TGTGCCAGCAGAACCCCCCGCGAGTACGGCTCCTACGAGCAGTACTTC; cdr3_aa: CASRTPREYGSYEQYF
j_call: TRBJ2-2; clone_size: many; d_call: NA; v_call: TRBV28; cdr3_nt: TGTGCCAGCAGCCCGGGTTTCAACACCGGGGAGCTGTTTTTT; cdr3_aa: CASSPGFNTGELFF
j_call: TRBJ2-7; clone_size: few; d_call: NA; v_call: TRBV3-1; cdr3_nt: TGTGCCAGCAGCCCCCAATCCCCGGGGAACCACGAGCAGTACTTC; cdr3_aa: CASSPQSPGNHEQYF
j_call: TRBJ1-5; clone_size: once; d_call: NA; v_call: TRBV5-1; cdr3_nt: TGCGCCAGCAGCCCAGACGGGGGCCAGGGTCAGCCCCAGCATTTT; cdr3_aa: CASSPDGGQGQPQHF
j_call: TRBJ2-4; clone_size: many; d_call: NA; v_call: TRBV12-3/TRBV12-4; cdr3_nt: TGTGCCAGCAGTTTGAGGGGAGCCAAAAACATTCAGTACTTC; cdr3_aa: CASSLRGAKNIQYF
j_call: TRBJ2-3; clone_size: NA; d_call: TRBD2; v_call: TRBV11-1; cdr3_nt: TGTGCCAGCAGCTACATCTCGGCGCGGGAGGGGACTAGCACAGATACGCAGTATTTT; cdr3_aa: CASSYISAREGTSTDTQYF
j_call: TRBJ2-5; clone_size: few; d_call: TRBD2; v_call: TRBV20-1; cdr3_nt: TGCAGTGCTAGACAACTAGCGGGAGGGCTTGGGGAGACCCAGTACTTC; cdr3_aa: CSARQLAGGLGETQYF
j_call: TRBJ2-1; clone_size: NA; d_call: TRBD2; v_call: TRBV3-1; cdr3_nt: TGTGCCAGCAGCTTCCCCCCGGCGGGAGCAAGGGGTGAGCAGTTCTTC; cdr3_aa: CASSFPPAGARGEQFF
j_call: TRBJ2-5; clone_size: NA; d_call: TRBD2; v_call: TRBV4-3; cdr3_nt: TGCGCCAGCACACCCGGGACTAGCGGGAGTAGTTATGTCCAAGAGACCCAGTACTTC; cdr3_aa: CASTPGTSGSSYVQETQYF
j_call: TRBJ2-7; clone_size: few; d_call: TRBD2; v_call: TRBV12-3/TRBV12-4; cdr3_nt: TGTGCCAGCAGCGGGACTAGCGGGAGTCGAGCCTACGAGCAGTACTTC; cdr3_aa: CASSGTSGSRAYEQYF
j_call: TRBJ2-2; clone_size: few; d_call: NA; v_call: TRBV20-1; cdr3_nt: TGCAGTGCTAGAGATCGTCGGGGCACCGGGGAGCTGTTTTTT; cdr3_aa: CSARDRRGTGELFF
j_call: TRBJ2-2; clone_size: NA; d_call: TRBD2; v_call: TRBV9; cdr3_nt: TGTGCCAGCAGCGTAGTGGCGGGGGGGCCCACCGGGGAGCTGTTTTTT; cdr3_aa: CASSVVAGGPTGELFF
j_call: TRBJ2-5; clone_size: many; d_call: NA; v_call: TRBV30; cdr3_nt: TGTGCCTGGAGTAGGGGGGGACAGCAAGAGACCCAGTACTTC; cdr3_aa: CAWSRGGQQETQYF
j_call: TRBJ1-6; clone_size: few; d_call: TRBD1; v_call: TRBV12-3/TRBV12-4; cdr3_nt: TGTGCCAGCACCATTACTCTTCTTTGGGGACAGGGCGATAATTCACCCCTCCACTTT; cdr3_aa: CASTITLLWGQGDNSPLHF
j_call: TRBJ2-1; clone_size: NA; d_call: TRBD1; v_call: TRBV5-1; cdr3_nt: TGCGCCAGCAGCGAGGACAGGGTGCGGTTCTTC; cdr3_aa: CASSEDRVRFF
j_call: TRBJ2-1; clone_size: many; d_call: TRBD2; v_call: TRBV27; cdr3_nt: TGTGCCAGCAGTTTAAGCAGCGGGGGGCGGAATGAGCAGTTCTTC; cdr3_aa: CASSLSSGGRNEQFF
j_call: TRBJ2-1; clone_size: NA; d_call: TRBD2; v_call: TRBV5-1; cdr3_nt: TGCGCCAGCAGCCGGGGCGGGGGGGCGAGTCAAAATGAGCAGTTCTTC; cdr3_aa: CASSRGGGASQNEQFF
j_call: TRBJ1-2; clone_size: NA; d_call: TRBD1; v_call: TRBV7-9; cdr3_nt: TGTGCCAGCAGCTTAACAGGGGAGGAAGCTAACTATGGCTACACCTTC; cdr3_aa: CASSLTGEEANYGYTF
j_call: TRBJ2-5; clone_size: NA; d_call: NA; v_call: TRBV5-1; cdr3_nt: TGCGCCAGCAGGGCAGAAGAGACCCAGTACTTC; cdr3_aa: CASRAEETQYF
j_call: TRBJ2-3; clone_size: NA; d_call: NA; v_call: TRBV4-2; cdr3_nt: TGTGCCAGCAGCCAAGATCGTCGAGATTTGGGGGATACGCAGTATTTT; cdr3_aa: CASSQDRRDLGDTQYF
j_call: TRBJ2-7; clone_size: many; d_call: NA; v_call: TRBV12-3/TRBV12-4; cdr3_nt: TGCGCCAGCAGCTTGCCAGGGTCCGAGCAGTACTTC; cdr3_aa: CASSLPGSEQYF
j_call: TRBJ1-4; clone_size: NA; d_call: NA; v_call: TRBV6-5; cdr3_nt: TGTGCCAGCAGTTACTCCTTGGGGGCGTCCAATGAAAAACTGTTTTTT; cdr3_aa: CASSYSLGASNEKLFF
j_call: TRBJ2-3; clone_size: few; d_call: NA; v_call: TRBV7-8; cdr3_nt: TGTGCCAGCAGCGCCCTACTCCGGGACACGAGCACAGATACGCAGTATTTT; cdr3_aa: CASSALLRDTSTDTQYF
j_call: TRBJ2-3; clone_size: NA; d_call: TRBD2; v_call: TRBV9; cdr3_nt: TGTGCCAGCAGCGCCACATTTTCGGCTAGCGGACGCACAGATACGCAGTATTTT; cdr3_aa: CASSATFSASGRTDTQYF
j_call: TRBJ2-2; clone_size: NA; d_call: NA; v_call: TRBV6-1; cdr3_nt: TGTGCCAGCAGTGAAGCGGGCAGGGTGGGCACCGGGGAGCTGTTTTTT; cdr3_aa: CASSEAGRVGTGELFF
j_call: TRBJ1-2; clone_size: few; d_call: TRBD1; v_call: TRBV6-1; cdr3_nt: TGTGCCAGCAGACGGGGACAGGACTATGGCTACACCTTC; cdr3_aa: CASRRGQDYGYTF
j_call: TRBJ2-1; clone_size: NA; d_call: TRBD2; v_call: TRBV7-9; cdr3_nt: TGTGCCAGCAGCCGCACTCTAGCGGGAGGGCTTCGGGAGCAGTTCTTC; cdr3_aa: CASSRTLAGGLREQFF
j_call: TRBJ1-3; clone_size: many; d_call: NA; v_call: TRBV3-1; cdr3_nt: TGTGCCAGCAGCCAATATTCCGGAAACACCATATATTTT; cdr3_aa: CASSQYSGNTIYF
j_call: TRBJ2-5; clone_size: few; d_call: NA; v_call: TRBV5-1; cdr3_nt: TGCGCCAGCAGCTTGGCCGAGAGGGGAAAGACCCAGTACTTC; cdr3_aa: CASSLAERGKTQYF
j_call: TRBJ2-4; clone_size: few; d_call: NA; v_call: TRBV9; cdr3_nt: TGTGCCAGCAGCGTAGGAGCTTTTAGTCGAAACATTCAGTACTTC; cdr3_aa: CASSVGAFSRNIQYF
j_call: TRBJ2-1; clone_size: many; d_call: TRBD1; v_call: TRBV12-3/TRBV12-4; cdr3_nt: TGTGCCAGCAGCAGACCCGGGACAGGGGTGGTTGAGCAGTTCTTC; cdr3_aa: CASSRPGTGVVEQFF
j_call: TRBJ2-5; clone_size: NA; d_call: TRBD1; v_call: TRBV12-3/TRBV12-4; cdr3_nt: TGTGCCAGCAGTTTAACAGGGGCGTTGGAGACCCAGTACTTC; cdr3_aa: CASSLTGALETQYF
j_call: TRBJ2-3; clone_size: NA; d_call: TRBD2; v_call: TRBV28; cdr3_nt: TGTGCCAGCAGTCCCCAGGACTTCGGGGGGACAGATACGCAGTATTTT; cdr3_aa: CASSPQDFGGTDTQYF